This T cell receptor beta chain is drawn from a study of blood T cell repertoires in COVID-19. Study-level information: Samples representing acute and convalescent COVID-19 were sourced from the United States, Italy and Spain. Nucleic acid was either cDNA or gDNA, and it came from T cells, B-cell-depleted T cells, or PBMCs.

CDR3 length: 15 residues. V shed 4 bases and J shed 1 base, with 13 bases lying between them. Germline V lookup: CDR1 SGHTA, CDR2 FQGNSA. In the authors' methods: Reference gene primers were amplified, and this amplification served to estimate nucleated cell counts. Clones were sequenced by immunoSEQ multiplex PCR, and TCRdb holds only the in-frame ones, with some missing. V and J calls and clone size are as listed in that table; D and trimming were resolved from the DNA. The table records about 200,000 clones, around nine tenths of them present only once. The source of this sequence is a man in his 60s who had recovered from COVID-19. Sequenced sample: peripheral blood. V usage is TRBV7-2 and J usage is TRBJ1-2, with D possibly matching TRBD1 (5 bases). CDR3 loop: CASSSQGGYNYGYTF. CDR3 nucleotide sequence: TGTGCCAGCAGCTCGCAGGGCGGATATAACTATGGCTACACCTTC. Drawing the rest from reference TRBV7-2 and TRBJ1-2, the complete variable domain is GAGVSQSPSNKVTEKGKDVELRCDPISGHTALYWYRQSLGQGLEFLIYFQGNSAPDKSGLPSDRFSAERTGGSVSTLTIQRTQQEDSAVYLCASSSQGGYNYGYTFGSGTRLTVV.